This note documents a single TCR beta chain sequence. Antigen: not known. The data were taken from a study of blood T cells in healthy people across ages. Study observations and caveats: Greater diversity and more naive CD4+ cells were seen in long-lived donors than in aged donors.

The CDR3 contains 15 residues. V lost 4 bases, J lost 11 bases, and 16 bases stayed unmatched. Germline lookup yields CDR1 LGHDT and CDR2 YNNKEL (reference sequence). The use of a sample-barcoded 5' primer and a J-beta primer mix characterized a second PCR of roughly 7 to 11 cycles. Per sample, CDR3-containing paired-end reads numbered at least 2.5 million. TCRdb called the 5' RACE reads again in MiXCR, with one record for every CDR3 protein. There are about 1.1 million distinct CDR3 sequences in the sample; more than 30% occur only once, and around 12% lies in the top ten. Sample: blood. The sequence was collected from a man aged 18 to 30 in good health. The chain recombines TRBV3-1 with TRBJ2-5; TRBD2 agrees at 7 bases. The CDR3 bases are TGTGCCAGCAGCCCGAAACTAGCGATCTACAATGAGCAGTACTTC. The encoded protein is CASSPKLAIYNEQYF.